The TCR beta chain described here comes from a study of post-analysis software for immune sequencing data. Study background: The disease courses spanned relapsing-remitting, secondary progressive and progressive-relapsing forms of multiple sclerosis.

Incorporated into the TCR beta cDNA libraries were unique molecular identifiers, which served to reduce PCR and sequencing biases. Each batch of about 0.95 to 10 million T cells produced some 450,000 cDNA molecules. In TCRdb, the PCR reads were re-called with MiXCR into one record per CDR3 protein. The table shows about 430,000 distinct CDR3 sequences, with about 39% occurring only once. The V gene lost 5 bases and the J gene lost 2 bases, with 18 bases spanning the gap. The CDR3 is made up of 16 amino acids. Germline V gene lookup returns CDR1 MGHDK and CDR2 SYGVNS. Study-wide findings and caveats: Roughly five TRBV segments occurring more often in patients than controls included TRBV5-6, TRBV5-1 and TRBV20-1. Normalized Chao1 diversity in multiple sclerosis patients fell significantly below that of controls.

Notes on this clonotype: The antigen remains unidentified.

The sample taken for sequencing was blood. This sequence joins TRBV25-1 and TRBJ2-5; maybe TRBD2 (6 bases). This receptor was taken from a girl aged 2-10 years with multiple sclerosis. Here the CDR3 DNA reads TGTGCCAGCAGTCACTCTAGCGTGGGGTATCAAGAGACCCAGTACTTC. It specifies CASSHSSVGYQETQYF.